A selection of T cell receptor beta chains follows, all from one sample in a study of cytomegalovirus exposure and HLA in healthy donors. Using immunoSEQ multiplex PCR, the repertoire was profiled, and TCRdb retains in-frame clones only, with some absent. The sample gives about 170,000 clones, approximately 81% of which show up once; 2.4% is in the top ten. The sequencing sample was made of PBMCs. The receptor source for this set is a male donor in good health and CMV-seronegative. Each CDR3 is given with its conserved first and last residue. The D gene is left open where the match is weak. Rows give clone size only sometimes, using once, few, many, or a class for an expanded clone.

v_call: TRBV6-5; clone_size: NA; d_call: NA; j_call: TRBJ1-1; cdr3_aa: CASSYSSGLDTEAFF; cdr3_nt: TGTGCCAGCAGTTACTCGTCAGGGCTTGACACTGAAGCTTTCTTT
v_call: TRBV28; clone_size: NA; d_call: TRBD1; j_call: TRBJ2-1; cdr3_aa: CASSSGGQGLNEQFF; cdr3_nt: TGTGCCAGCAGTTCAGGGGGACAGGGCCTCAATGAGCAGTTCTTC
v_call: TRBV28; clone_size: NA; d_call: TRBD2; j_call: TRBJ2-7; cdr3_aa: CASSGAGGYSYEQYF; cdr3_nt: TGTGCCAGCAGCGGGGCGGGAGGTTACTCCTACGAGCAGTACTTC
v_call: TRBV29-1; clone_size: NA; d_call: TRBD1; j_call: TRBJ1-1; cdr3_aa: CSGRTGGSTEAFF; cdr3_nt: TGCAGCGGTAGGACAGGGGGGAGCACTGAAGCTTTCTTT
v_call: TRBV25-1; clone_size: NA; d_call: TRBD1; j_call: TRBJ2-7; cdr3_aa: CASSEYTGQGHEQYF; cdr3_nt: TGTGCCAGCAGTGAATATACGGGACAGGGCCACGAGCAGTACTTC
v_call: TRBV9; clone_size: NA; d_call: NA; j_call: TRBJ1-4; cdr3_aa: CASSVDEGEKLFF; cdr3_nt: TGTGCCAGCAGCGTAGATGAGGGTGAAAAACTGTTTTTT
v_call: TRBV9; clone_size: NA; d_call: TRBD1; j_call: TRBJ2-2; cdr3_aa: CASSVRQGNTGELFF; cdr3_nt: TGTGCCAGCAGCGTAAGACAGGGTAACACCGGGGAGCTGTTTTTT
v_call: TRBV4-3; clone_size: few; d_call: NA; j_call: TRBJ1-4; cdr3_aa: CASSQDRTSNEKLFF; cdr3_nt: TGCGCCAGCAGCCAAGATCGAACAAGTAATGAAAAACTGTTTTTT
v_call: TRBV7-2; clone_size: NA; d_call: NA; j_call: TRBJ2-5; cdr3_aa: CASSFQGEETQYF; cdr3_nt: TGTGCCAGCAGCTTTCAAGGAGAGGAGACCCAGTACTTC
v_call: TRBV4-2; clone_size: NA; d_call: NA; j_call: TRBJ1-2; cdr3_aa: CASSQENQGNYGYTF; cdr3_nt: TGTGCCAGCAGCCAAGAAAATCAGGGAAACTATGGCTACACCTTC
v_call: TRBV30; clone_size: few; d_call: NA; j_call: TRBJ1-1; cdr3_aa: CALDRSRTEAFF; cdr3_nt: TGTGCCTTAGACAGGTCGAGGACTGAAGCTTTCTTT
v_call: TRBV29-1; clone_size: NA; d_call: NA; j_call: TRBJ1-1; cdr3_aa: CSVEGQGNTEAFF; cdr3_nt: TGCAGCGTTGAAGGGCAGGGAAACACTGAAGCTTTCTTT
v_call: TRBV9; clone_size: NA; d_call: NA; j_call: TRBJ2-2; cdr3_aa: CASSVQTAPSNTGELFF; cdr3_nt: TGTGCCAGCAGCGTACAGACAGCCCCCTCGAACACCGGGGAGCTGTTTTTT
v_call: TRBV5-6; clone_size: NA; d_call: NA; j_call: TRBJ2-7; cdr3_aa: CASSLAEQYF; cdr3_nt: TGTGCCAGCAGCTTGGCCGAGCAGTACTTC
v_call: TRBV7-9; clone_size: NA; d_call: TRBD1; j_call: TRBJ2-2; cdr3_aa: CASKRDRETGELFF; cdr3_nt: TGTGCCAGCAAACGGGACAGGGAGACCGGGGAGCTGTTTTTT
v_call: TRBV30; clone_size: NA; d_call: NA; j_call: TRBJ1-2; cdr3_aa: CAFIQGSYGYTF; cdr3_nt: TGTGCCTTTATTCAGGGCAGCTATGGCTACACCTTC
v_call: TRBV5-1; clone_size: NA; d_call: TRBD2; j_call: TRBJ2-1; cdr3_aa: CASSLSSGSLLTFF; cdr3_nt: TGCGCCAGCAGCTTGAGTAGCGGGAGCCTCTTGACCTTCTTC
v_call: TRBV6-6; clone_size: NA; d_call: TRBD1; j_call: TRBJ2-5; cdr3_aa: CASSTNRDRVTETQYF; cdr3_nt: TGTGCCAGCAGTACGAACCGGGACAGGGTCACAGAGACCCAGTACTTC
v_call: TRBV7-2; clone_size: once; d_call: NA; j_call: TRBJ2-3; cdr3_aa: CASSLVGQGPDTQYF; cdr3_nt: TGTGCCAGCAGCTTAGTGGGGCAGGGCCCAGATACGCAGTATTTT
v_call: TRBV5-6; clone_size: NA; d_call: TRBD1; j_call: TRBJ1-4; cdr3_aa: CASSPRDRLYEKLFF; cdr3_nt: TGTGCCAGCAGCCCTAGGGACAGGCTTTATGAAAAACTGTTTTTT
v_call: TRBV7-3; clone_size: NA; d_call: TRBD1; j_call: TRBJ2-5; cdr3_aa: CASSTTGGEAETQYF; cdr3_nt: TGTGCCAGCAGCACGACAGGGGGAGAAGCAGAGACCCAGTACTTC
v_call: TRBV30; clone_size: NA; d_call: NA; j_call: TRBJ2-3; cdr3_aa: CAWSTGFLDTQYF; cdr3_nt: TGTGCCTGGAGCACAGGGTTTCTAGATACGCAGTATTTT
v_call: TRBV11-1; clone_size: NA; d_call: TRBD1; j_call: TRBJ1-1; cdr3_aa: CASSPPQGENTEAFF; cdr3_nt: TGTGCCAGCAGCCCCCCCCAGGGGGAGAACACTGAAGCTTTCTTT
v_call: TRBV6-1; clone_size: NA; d_call: NA; j_call: TRBJ2-7; cdr3_aa: CASTFPSYEQYF; cdr3_nt: TGTGCCAGCACTTTCCCCTCTTACGAGCAGTACTTC
v_call: TRBV13; clone_size: NA; d_call: TRBD1; j_call: TRBJ2-3; cdr3_aa: CASSFFTKGQANTDTQYF; cdr3_nt: TGTGCCAGCAGCTTTTTCACTAAGGGACAGGCGAACACAGATACGCAGTATTTT
v_call: TRBV6-6; clone_size: NA; d_call: NA; j_call: TRBJ2-7; cdr3_aa: CASSYGLGSSYEQYF; cdr3_nt: TGTGCCAGCAGTTACGGTCTGGGGAGCTCCTACGAGCAGTACTTC
v_call: TRBV30; clone_size: few; d_call: TRBD1; j_call: TRBJ2-7; cdr3_aa: CAWGDSPYEQYF; cdr3_nt: TGTGCCTGGGGGGACAGCCCCTACGAGCAGTACTTC
v_call: TRBV5-1; clone_size: NA; d_call: NA; j_call: TRBJ1-2; cdr3_aa: CASSLVTYNYGYTF; cdr3_nt: TGCGCCAGCAGCTTGGTTACTTATAACTATGGCTACACCTTC
v_call: TRBV29-1; clone_size: NA; d_call: TRBD2; j_call: TRBJ2-1; cdr3_aa: CSVATSGRDNEQFF; cdr3_nt: TGCAGCGTCGCCACTAGCGGGAGAGACAATGAGCAGTTCTTC
v_call: TRBV9; clone_size: NA; d_call: NA; j_call: TRBJ2-1; cdr3_aa: CASSPGWGVNEQFF; cdr3_nt: TGTGCCAGCAGCCCCGGGTGGGGGGTCAATGAGCAGTTCTTC
v_call: TRBV6-4; clone_size: NA; d_call: NA; j_call: TRBJ2-1; cdr3_aa: CASSEVLGASYNEQFF; cdr3_nt: TGTGCCAGCAGTGAGGTATTGGGGGCTTCCTACAATGAGCAGTTCTTC
v_call: TRBV11-2; clone_size: NA; d_call: TRBD2; j_call: TRBJ2-2; cdr3_aa: CASSLRLAGFANTGELFF; cdr3_nt: TGTGCCAGCAGCTTAAGGCTAGCGGGCTTCGCGAACACCGGGGAGCTGTTTTTT
v_call: TRBV9; clone_size: NA; d_call: TRBD2; j_call: TRBJ2-7; cdr3_aa: CASSGSSGHSYEQYF; cdr3_nt: TGTGCCAGCAGCGGTTCTAGCGGGCACTCCTACGAGCAGTACTTC
v_call: TRBV7-2; clone_size: few; d_call: NA; j_call: TRBJ1-5; cdr3_aa: CASSLLGSNQPQHF; cdr3_nt: TGTGCCAGCAGCTTACTAGGCAGCAATCAGCCCCAGCATTTT
v_call: TRBV25-1; clone_size: NA; d_call: NA; j_call: TRBJ2-3; cdr3_aa: CASSEFETLEADTQYF; cdr3_nt: TGTGCCAGCAGTGAATTTGAGACCCTGGAGGCAGATACGCAGTATTTT
v_call: TRBV5-4; clone_size: once; d_call: TRBD2; j_call: TRBJ2-2; cdr3_aa: CASSVPKAGGRSGELFF; cdr3_nt: TGTGCCAGCAGCGTCCCTAAGGCGGGGGGGCGGTCCGGGGAGCTGTTTTTT
v_call: TRBV10-3; clone_size: NA; d_call: TRBD1; j_call: TRBJ2-3; cdr3_aa: CAISESRGFRADTQYF; cdr3_nt: TGTGCCATCAGTGAGTCCAGGGGGTTTAGAGCAGATACGCAGTATTTT
v_call: TRBV18; clone_size: NA; d_call: TRBD2; j_call: TRBJ2-5; cdr3_aa: CASSPPVGLAGETQYF; cdr3_nt: TGTGCCAGCTCACCACCGGTAGGACTAGCGGGAGAGACCCAGTACTTC
v_call: TRBV18; clone_size: NA; d_call: NA; j_call: TRBJ2-5; cdr3_aa: CASSPSQQQETQYF; cdr3_nt: TGTGCCAGCTCACCAAGTCAACAACAAGAGACCCAGTACTTC
v_call: TRBV9; clone_size: NA; d_call: NA; j_call: TRBJ2-2; cdr3_aa: CASSVFEGPNTGELFF; cdr3_nt: TGTGCCAGCAGCGTATTCGAGGGCCCGAACACCGGGGAGCTGTTTTTT
v_call: TRBV28; clone_size: NA; d_call: NA; j_call: TRBJ2-1; cdr3_aa: CASIPGQYNEQFF; cdr3_nt: TGTGCCAGCATACCGGGACAATACAATGAGCAGTTCTTC
v_call: TRBV19; clone_size: NA; d_call: TRBD2; j_call: TRBJ2-1; cdr3_aa: CASSPNDRTSGEFF; cdr3_nt: TGTGCCAGTAGTCCGAATGACCGGACTAGCGGGGAGTTCTTC
v_call: TRBV18; clone_size: NA; d_call: TRBD1; j_call: TRBJ1-2; cdr3_aa: CASSPLGTARDYGYTF; cdr3_nt: TGTGCCAGCTCACCACTAGGGACAGCCAGGGACTATGGCTACACCTTC
v_call: TRBV19; clone_size: few; d_call: TRBD1; j_call: TRBJ2-6; cdr3_aa: CASMDRGGANVLTF; cdr3_nt: TGTGCCAGTATGGACAGGGGCGGGGCCAACGTCCTGACTTTC
v_call: TRBV5-5; clone_size: NA; d_call: TRBD1; j_call: TRBJ1-2; cdr3_aa: CASSPGPRGPHFGYTF; cdr3_nt: TGTGCCAGCAGCCCCGGGCCCAGGGGGCCCCACTTTGGCTACACCTTC
v_call: TRBV9; clone_size: NA; d_call: NA; j_call: TRBJ2-7; cdr3_aa: CASSVGRGGENYEQYF; cdr3_nt: TGTGCCAGCAGCGTAGGGAGGGGCGGGGAGAACTACGAGCAGTACTTC
v_call: TRBV29-1; clone_size: NA; d_call: NA; j_call: TRBJ2-7; cdr3_aa: CSVDEGRAGEQYF; cdr3_nt: TGCAGCGTTGATGAGGGAAGGGCGGGCGAGCAGTACTTC
v_call: TRBV7-9; clone_size: NA; d_call: TRBD1; j_call: TRBJ1-2; cdr3_aa: CASSGTGSYGYTF; cdr3_nt: TGTGCCAGCAGCGGGACAGGGTCTTATGGCTACACCTTC
v_call: TRBV30; clone_size: NA; d_call: NA; j_call: TRBJ2-5; cdr3_aa: CAWSRREGTQYF; cdr3_nt: TGTGCCTGGAGTAGGCGGGAAGGAACCCAGTACTTC